A single sample gave rise to the 18 T cell receptor beta chains below, sequenced in a study of shared clonotypes between healthy human individuals. Measured with immunoSEQ multiplex PCR; TCRdb has only the in-frame clones, and not every one. The repertoire holds about 2,500,000 clones, 90% to 95% seen once, with around 0.14% in the top ten. Sequenced material: naive CD4+ T cells sorted from blood. The subset was: CD45RA+ positively selected. These receptors were taken from a man younger than 30 in good health.

The rearrangement links TRBV28 to TRBJ1-2; 8 positions match TRBD1. Germline V gene sequence: CDR1 MDHEN, CDR2 SYDVKM. V was clipped by 6 bases and J by 4 bases; unmatched bases: 7. This CDR3 has 14 amino acids. The chain's CDR3 is CASRPTGALYGYTF. CDR3 DNA sequence: TGTGCCAGCAGACCGACAGGGGCACTCTATGGCTACACCTTC.

J is TRBJ2-1 and V is TRBV7-9; 11 positions agree with TRBD1. The CDR3 runs 15 residues. Germline CDR1 and CDR2: SEHNR and FQNEAQ (reference sequence). With 6 bases clipped from V and 9 bases from J, the junction kept 10 bases outside the gene matches. CDR3 amino acids: CASSARDRGLGEQFF. CDR3 in DNA: TGTGCCAGCAGTGCCCGGGACAGGGGGTTAGGTGAGCAGTTCTTC.

V usage is TRBV5-4 and J usage is TRBJ2-7; D could derive from TRBD1 or TRBD2 (6 bases each). The V gene's germline CDR1 is SGHNT and CDR2 YYREEE (reference sequence). This CDR3 spans 15 amino acids. Trimming pared 0 bases from V and 1 base from J, leaving 11 bases between. The CDR3: CASSLGGAGSYEQYF. CDR3 DNA: TGTGCCAGCAGCTTGGGGGGGGCGGGTTCCTACGAGCAGTACTTC.

The chain has TRBV6-1 and TRBJ1-2, with D possibly matching TRBD1 (5 bases). Germline CDR1 and CDR2: MNHNS and SASEGT. Trimming removed 6 bases from V and 2 bases from J, with 10 bases in between. The CDR3 extends over 13 amino acids. CDR3 sequence reads: CASRVGGNYGYTF. The CDR3 bases are TGTGCCAGCAGGGTCGGGGGGAACTATGGCTACACCTTC.

The sample holds one count of this clone. CDR3 sequence: CASSYSNDKNEQFF. The CDR3 nucleotides read TGTGCCAGCAGTTACTCCAATGACAAGAATGAGCAGTTCTTC. The chain employs TRBV6-5 and TRBJ2-1, with D unclear. CDR1 is MNHEY, CDR2 SVGAGI, per germline. The CDR3 length is 14 residues. The V gene lost 0 bases and the J gene lost 7 bases, with 10 bases spanning the gap.

This clone was detected only a few times. V and J are TRBV4-1 and TRBJ1-6; unclear D gene. Germline V gene sequence: CDR1 MGHRA, CDR2 YSYEKL. This CDR3 has 12 residues. V lost 5 bases, J lost 5 bases, and 4 bases lay in between. The CDR3 protein is CASSKHNSPLHF. DNA for the CDR3: TGCGCCAGCAGCAAACATAATTCACCCCTCCACTTT.

The CDR3 sequence is CASSSFRRGKYEQYF. In DNA, the CDR3 is TGTGCCAGCAGTTCCTTCCGCAGGGGGAAGTACGAGCAGTACTTC. This rearrangement joins TRBV28 to TRBJ2-7; 7 bases match TRBD1. Germline assignment: CDR1 MDHEN and CDR2 SYDVKM. The CDR3 consists of 15 residues. The V and J ends lost 4 bases and 4 bases, in that order; junction bases with no gene match: 10.

On this clone itself: Other DNA sequences in this specimen translate into the identical CDR3. The gene calls are TRBV5-1 and TRBJ2-5, with D uncertain. Germline V gene sequence: CDR1 SGHRS, CDR2 YFSETQ. The V end lost 4 bases, the J end lost 5 bases, and 9 bases lay between the germline ends. This CDR3 is 12 amino acids long. The CDR3 is CASSRSAETQYF. The CDR3 DNA follows: TGCGCCAGCAGCCGCAGTGCGGAGACCCAGTACTTC.

The chain employs TRBV19 and TRBJ2-4; tentative D call: TRBD2 (5 bases). The length of the CDR3 is 14 residues. V shed 1 base and J shed 7 bases, with 11 bases lying between them. Germline CDR1 and CDR2: LNHDA and SQIVND (reference sequence). The CDR3 sequence: CASSIAPQRNIQYF. As DNA, the CDR3 is TGTGCCAGTAGTATAGCGCCACAGCGGAACATTCAGTACTTC.

CDR3 nucleotide sequence: TGTGCCAGTAGTATAGTAGGGGGTGCGAACTATGGCTACACCTTC. Translated: CASSIVGGANYGYTF. The V and J genes are TRBV19 and TRBJ1-2; TRBD1 might be the D (6 bases). This CDR3 is built from 15 residues. The germline V gene encodes CDR1 LNHDA and CDR2 SQIVND (reference sequence). Deletions cut 1 base from V and 2 bases from J, with 11 bases between.

The gene calls are TRBV2 and TRBJ2-3; 8 nucleotides agree with TRBD1. V was clipped by 6 bases and J by 1 base; unmatched bases: 3. The CDR3 consists of 14 residues. Germline lookup yields CDR1 SNHLY and CDR2 FYNNEI. CDR3 amino acids: CASSAQGGTDTQYF. CDR3 DNA: TGTGCCAGCAGCGCACAGGGGGGCACAGATACGCAGTATTTT.

The CDR3 DNA sequence: TGTGCCAGCAGTTACTCATGGACAGGGAAAAACATTCAGTACTTC. The encoded protein is CASSYSWTGKNIQYF. V gene TRBV6-5 combines with J gene TRBJ2-4; 8 nucleotides agree with TRBD1. This CDR3 region has 15 residues. Germline V gene data show CDR1 as MNHEY and CDR2 as SVGAGI. The V segment lost 0 bases and the J segment 4 bases; nucleotides outside the gene matches: 2.

The rearrangement uses TRBV6-1 and TRBJ1-2, with D maybe TRBD1 (5 bases). With 6 bases removed from V and 1 base from J, the gap between germline ends came to 12 bases. There are 14 residues in the CDR3. Germline CDR1 and CDR2: MNHNS and SASEGT. CDR3 in amino acids: CASRSRGINYGYTF. The CDR3 coding sequence is TGTGCCAGCAGGAGCCGGGGGATTAACTATGGCTACACCTTC.

The chain joins TRBV7-9 to TRBJ1-1, with D hard to call. Trimming removed 2 bases from V and 3 bases from J, with 13 bases in between. The CDR3 loop spans 15 amino acids. CDR1 SEHNR and CDR2 FQNEAQ come from the germline V gene (reference sequence). For the CDR3, the DNA is TGTGCCAGCAGCTTAATAAAGGGATGGGACACTGAAGCTTTCTTT. This sequence encodes CASSLIKGWDTEAFF.

This clone appeared once. The chain carries TRBV4-1 and TRBJ1-1, with 7 bases lining up with TRBD1. J gave up 0 bases and V 0 bases, and 10 bases lay outside the gene matches. The germline CDR1 and CDR2 sequences are MGHRA and YSYEKL. This CDR3 is built from 18 residues. CDR3 region: CASSQEGGTALMNTEAFF. The CDR3 DNA reads TGCGCCAGCAGCCAAGAGGGGGGGACAGCCCTCATGAACACTGAAGCTTTCTTT.

J is TRBJ2-3 and V is TRBV10-1, with 8 bases matching TRBD2. The V segment lost 7 bases and the J segment 4 bases; nucleotides outside the gene matches: 4. Germline loops: CDR1 WNHNN, CDR2 SYGVQD (reference sequence). The CDR3 length is 13 residues. This CDR3 is CASKPAGADTQYF. The DNA of the CDR3 is TGCGCCAGCAAACCAGCGGGAGCAGATACGCAGTATTTT.

V gene TRBV5-1 combines with J gene TRBJ1-1, with a tentative D call TRBD1 (5 bases). The CDR3 runs to 15 residues. V dropped 4 bases and J dropped 6 bases, with 19 bases sitting between them. Germline CDR1 is SGHRS and CDR2 is YFSETQ. For the CDR3, the DNA is TGCGCCAGCAGCGAGGGGACCTCCAGGTGGGCTGAAGCTTTCTTT. Amino acids: CASSEGTSRWAEAFF. Full variable domain (outside the CDR3, taken from reference TRBV5-1 and TRBJ1-1): KAGVTQTPRYLIKTRGQQVTLSCSPISGHRSVSWYQQTPGQGLQFLFEYFSETQRNKGNFPGRFSGRQFSNSRSEMNVSTLELGDSALYLCASSEGTSRWAEAFFGQGTRLTVV.

The chain joins TRBV7-2 to TRBJ2-1; 11 bases fit TRBD2. V shed 1 base, J shed 8 bases, and the junction held 13 bases outside the gene matches. This CDR3 has 18 residues. The germline V gene has CDR1 SGHTA and CDR2 FQGNSA. The CDR3 DNA is TGTGCCAGCAGCTTAGGGAGGAAACTAGCGGGAGTTTACGATGAGCAGTTCTTC. This codes for CASSLGRKLAGVYDEQFF.